This T cell receptor beta chain was sequenced during a study of cytotoxic CD8 clonotypes in ibrutinib-treated CLL. Overall study results and limits: Baseline values of clonality outstripped age-matched healthy donors and followed circulating CD8+ T-cell counts.

Assay: immunoSEQ multiplex PCR; the TCRdb copy retains only in-frame clones and omits some. This sample has approximately 74,000 clones, with around 80% found just once. About this clone itself: The antigen is undetermined.

The TCR beta libraries used 2 to 2.5 micrograms of genomic DNA that came from cryopreserved PBMCs. The specimen was PBMCs, collected at disease progression, from a patient treated with ibrutinib. This sequence was found in a human donor with chronic lymphocytic leukemia.

CDR3 DNA: TGTGCCAGCAGCTTACAGGGGGCCGACACCGGGGAGCTGTTTTTT. This translates into CASSLQGADTGELFF. V is TRBV5-6 and J is TRBJ2-2; 9 bases agree with TRBD1. The ends lost 2 bases at V and 3 bases at J; junction bases unmatched: 2. The CDR3 runs 15 residues. Germline CDR1 is SGHDT and CDR2 is YYEEEE.